This entry features one TCR beta chain sequence. Its target antigen remains unknown. No much larger clonotype is one base removed from it; base qualities were not supplied. This record comes from a study of T cells after yellow fever vaccination (dated by TCRdb to about 2019). For the wider study: The SMART-Seq v4 Ultra Low Input RNA kit was used to prepare libraries from fractions with low cell numbers. Blood was collected at multiple timepoints before and after primary and secondary immunization, and bulk PBMC replicates and cell subsets were isolated. To follow T-cell clones before and after primary and booster YFV17D yellow fever vaccination, bulk TCR alpha and beta repertoires were sequenced over time. Two healthy male donors, one aged 18 to 30 and one aged 30 to 40 years, made up the cohort. General study outcomes and caveats: Computational filtering was required because FACS-sorted repertoires could contain abundant contaminating clonotypes from the bulk population. A small share of clonotypes was detected in both CD4 and CD8 compartments, with the overlap likely arising from convergent recombination. Because only a couple of donors were included in the study, the extent to which the findings can be generalized is limited. Compared with the primary T-cell response, the secondary T-cell response was faster but weaker, reaching its peak on day 5 rather than on day 15. Most clones expanded after primary vaccination (around 96% of CD4 and approximately 86% of CD8) were re-detected after the booster, suggesting that broad memory maintenance occurred.

Synthesis of TCR cDNA relied on 5'RACE template switching, a step that introduced a universal primer site along with unique molecular identifiers. cDNA synthesis was primed from both the TCR alpha and TCR beta constant segments. Library amplification used two PCR steps, and the second PCR step added sample barcodes and sequencing adapters. Sequencing of the libraries was done on either Illumina HiSeq 2500 (2x100 bp) or NovaSeq (2x150 bp). In the authors' own workflow: MIGEC was used to demultiplex reads and collapse the reads into UMI consensus sequences, and MiXCR was used for V(D)J alignment. Using edgeR on replicate PBMC samples, clonotypes were called vaccine-responding if FDR was below 0.01 and the log2 fold change was above 5 up to day 15. CD4 or CD8 identity was assigned to each bulk clonotype according to whether the clonotype was present at higher abundance in the sequenced CD4 repertoire or the sequenced CD8 repertoire. TCRdb reprocessed the public reads (quality trimming at Q25 with fastp, clone calling with MiXCR) and kept in-frame beta chains. Rows with one shared CDR3 protein collapse into an entry with the most common genes and DNA. These V and J calls rely on TCRdb rather than the paper's analysis. The sample table records approximately 550,000 distinct CDR3 sequences; roughly 13% of these occur just once. The ten largest clones take up 11% to 15% of the sample.

CDR1 SGHTA and CDR2 FQGNSA are derived from the germline V gene. Unmatched junction bases come to 8, with V trimmed by 8 bases and J by 4 bases. Measured from the cysteine to the phenylalanine, the CDR3 is 17 residues long. Only the CDR3 DNA is retained, 51 bases long and in frame from the first base. The treatment or condition label, as the study defines it: live attenuated yellow fever vaccine strain. At each blood-draw timepoint, two biological replicates of bulk PBMCs were collected. A standard Ficoll-Paque protocol was used to isolate PBMCs from peripheral blood. RNA was extracted with TriZol from bulk PBMCs, CD4 and CD8 fractions, and dextramer-positive and dextramer-negative fractions.

The sample was PBMCs, taken on the day of the yellow fever booster vaccination. The sequence was obtained from a young man who received the YFV17D yellow fever vaccine. The rearrangement combines TRBV7-2 with TRBJ2-2; 15 junctional bases match TRBD2. The DNA sequence is TGTGCCAGCGGACGGACTAGCGGGAGGGCGTCCACCGGGGAGCTGTTTTTT. This is translated as CASGRTSGRASTGELFF.